The rows below give T cell receptor beta chains drawn from one sample of a study of T-cell reconstitution after alpha-beta-depleted transplantation in children. TCRdb processed the PCR reads anew with MiXCR; each CDR3 protein has one entry. The profile shows around 500,000 distinct CDR3 sequences, 20% to 25% of them singletons. The source was PBMCs, mostly from graft donor cells, collected 360 days after TCRalphabeta/CD19-depleted stem cell transplant. All receptors derive from a boy younger than two who had a stem cell transplant for acute myeloid leukemia, so the T cells may come from the graft donor. Both conserved end residues are part of each CDR3. Fields, in order: CDR3 length, V gene, D gene, clone size, J gene, CDR3 protein, CDR3 DNA. The D gene is left open where the match is weak. Some rows mark clone size as missing; the rest say once, few, many or name a class of expanded clone.

16	TRBV11-1	TRBD1	once	TRBJ2-3	CASSHRGQGSVDTQYF	TGTGCCAGCAGCCACCGAGGACAGGGGTCGGTAGATACGCAGTATTTT
14	TRBV7-8	TRBD2	-	TRBJ2-5	CASIMQLAGETQYF	TGTGCCAGCATCATGCAACTAGCGGGGGAGACCCAGTACTTC
13	TRBV7-8	-	-	TRBJ2-7	CASSQTSLYEQYF	TGTGCCAGCAGTCAGACTAGTTTGTACGAGCAGTACTTC
15	TRBV19	TRBD2	few	TRBJ2-1	CASSTRTSGYNEQFF	TGTGCCAGTAGCACCCGGACTAGCGGCTACAATGAGCAGTTCTTC
13	TRBV29-1	TRBD1	-	TRBJ1-5	CSVGDRSNQPQHF	TGCAGCGTGGGGGACAGATCAAATCAGCCCCAGCATTTT
14	TRBV25-1	-	few	TRBJ2-5	CASSEYLDQETQYF	TGTGCCAGCAGTGAATATTTGGATCAAGAGACCCAGTACTTC
15	TRBV4-1	-	many	TRBJ2-6	CASRKLASGANVLTF	TGCGCCAGCAGAAAGCTCGCCTCTGGGGCCAACGTCCTGACTTTC
15	TRBV20-1	TRBD1	few	TRBJ2-1	CSANRGQSSYNEQFF	TGCAGTGCCAACAGGGGTCAGAGCTCCTACAATGAGCAGTTCTTC
15	TRBV20-1	-	once	TRBJ2-6	CSARAGASGANVLTF	TGCAGTGCTAGAGCGGGGGCTTCTGGGGCCAACGTCCTGACTTTC
15	TRBV7-2	TRBD1	-	TRBJ2-5	CASSWDRGLGETQYF	TGTGCCAGCAGCTGGGACAGGGGGCTCGGGGAGACCCAGTACTTC
17	TRBV27	TRBD1	few	TRBJ2-1	CASSSYPPGTAYNEQFF	TGTGCCAGCAGTTCGTACCCGCCAGGGACAGCATACAATGAGCAGTTCTTC
12	TRBV12-3/TRBV12-4	-	few	TRBJ2-3	CASSIQADTQYF	TGTGCCAGCAGTATACAGGCAGATACGCAGTATTTT
14	TRBV7-9	-	-	TRBJ1-4	CASSRTGTIEKLFF	TGTGCCAGCAGCCGCACAGGGACGATTGAAAAACTGTTTTTT
12	TRBV15	-	-	TRBJ2-2	CATSKDTGELFF	TGTGCCACCAGCAAAGACACCGGGGAGCTGTTTTTT
14	TRBV20-1	TRBD1	-	TRBJ2-5	CSARAPGTEETQYF	TGCAGTGCTAGGGCACCCGGGACAGAAGAGACCCAGTACTTC
13	TRBV5-1	-	-	TRBJ2-3	CASSSDITDTQYF	TGCGCCAGCAGCTCGGACATCACAGATACGCAGTATTTT
15	TRBV15	-	few	TRBJ2-7	CATSRVAGDGDEQYF	TGTGCCACCAGCAGAGTGGCAGGGGATGGGGACGAGCAGTACTTC
14	TRBV15	-	-	TRBJ2-1	CATSPRSRYNEQFF	TGTGCCACCTCCCCCAGGTCTCGCTACAATGAGCAGTTCTTC
12	TRBV6-5	-	few	TRBJ1-4	CASSPGYEKLFF	TGTGCCAGCAGTCCAGGGTATGAAAAACTGTTTTTT
14	TRBV10-3	-	few	TRBJ2-3	CAISESGRRDTQYF	TGTGCCATCAGTGAGTCAGGGAGGAGGGATACGCAGTATTTT
14	TRBV12-3/TRBV12-4	-	few	TRBJ2-1	CASTRQVSYNEQFF	TGTGCCAGCACCCGACAGGTCTCCTACAATGAGCAGTTCTTC
15	TRBV6-5	-	-	TRBJ2-6	CASSYGVPGANVLTF	TGTGCCAGCAGTTACGGAGTTCCCGGGGCCAACGTCCTGACTTTC
16	TRBV19	TRBD1	few	TRBJ1-1	CASTSPGDRRRTEAFF	TGTGCCAGTACTTCTCCAGGGGACAGGAGGCGCACTGAAGCTTTCTTT
16	TRBV9	-	many	TRBJ2-3	CASSVGGGSSTDTQYF	TGTGCCAGCAGCGTAGGCGGCGGCTCTAGCACAGATACGCAGTATTTT
16	TRBV3-1	TRBD2	many	TRBJ2-3	CASSQGLAGDTDTQYF	TGTGCCAGCAGCCAAGGACTAGCGGGGGATACAGATACGCAGTATTTT
18	TRBV11-2	TRBD2	-	TRBJ2-1	CASSSPLQLGTSHNEQFF	TGTGCCAGCAGCTCCCCACTTCAGCTCGGGACTAGCCACAATGAGCAGTTCTTC
19	TRBV5-6	TRBD2	many	TRBJ2-3	CASSSLKDLAGGPTDTQYF	TGTGCCAGCAGCTCACTAAAGGACCTAGCGGGGGGACCCACAGATACGCAGTATTTT
17	TRBV5-8	-	-	TRBJ2-3	CASSLSQRAGVHPTQYF	TGTGCCAGCAGCTTGAGCCAACGGGCCGGGGTTCATCCCACGCAGTATTTT
17	TRBV10-3	-	many	TRBJ2-4	CAISESTTGFGTPVQYF	TGTGCCATCAGTGAGTCAACGACAGGATTTGGCACCCCGGTTCAGTACTTC
13	TRBV20-1	TRBD2	few	TRBJ2-5	CSAGTSGVETQYF	TGCAGTGCCGGGACTAGCGGTGTCGAGACCCAGTACTTC
15	TRBV27	-	few	TRBJ2-1	CASSLRQWADNEQFF	TGTGCCAGCAGTTTAAGGCAGTGGGCTGACAATGAGCAGTTCTTC
16	TRBV12-3/TRBV12-4	TRBD2	-	TRBJ2-3	CASSLWSRGGTDTQYF	TGTGCCAGCAGTTTATGGTCGCGGGGGGGCACAGATACGCAGTATTTT